What follows describes a single TCR beta chain. Its antigen is still unknown. The CDR3 sequence is 15 residues long. Germline-derived CDR1 and CDR2 are SGHNT and YYREEE (reference sequence). V trimming: 4 bases; J trimming: 0 bases; junction bases outside the gene matches: 4. This sample is part of a study of OX40 agonist ivuxolimab in advanced cancers. Study context: At about 82% male, the cohort had a mean age of roughly 60 years, ranging from roughly 20 to 85.

TCRdb's copy holds only in-frame clones and misses some; the assay was immunoSEQ multiplex PCR. This table holds about 59,000 clones, 70% to 90% found once. Study-wide results and caveats: Compared with CD4+, CD8+ T cells on average had more expanded clones.

This clonotype was obtained from an adult with an advanced solid tumor such as melanoma, head and neck, liver or kidney cancer. The sample was CD4+ or CD8+ T cells sorted from blood, taken in a trial of the OX40 agonist ivuxolimab. V gene TRBV5-4 combines with J gene TRBJ2-4, with 7 positions matching TRBD2. This chain's CDR3 is CASSPGGGAKNIQYF. Here the CDR3 DNA reads TGTGCCAGCAGCCCGGGCGGGGGAGCCAAAAACATTCAGTACTTC.